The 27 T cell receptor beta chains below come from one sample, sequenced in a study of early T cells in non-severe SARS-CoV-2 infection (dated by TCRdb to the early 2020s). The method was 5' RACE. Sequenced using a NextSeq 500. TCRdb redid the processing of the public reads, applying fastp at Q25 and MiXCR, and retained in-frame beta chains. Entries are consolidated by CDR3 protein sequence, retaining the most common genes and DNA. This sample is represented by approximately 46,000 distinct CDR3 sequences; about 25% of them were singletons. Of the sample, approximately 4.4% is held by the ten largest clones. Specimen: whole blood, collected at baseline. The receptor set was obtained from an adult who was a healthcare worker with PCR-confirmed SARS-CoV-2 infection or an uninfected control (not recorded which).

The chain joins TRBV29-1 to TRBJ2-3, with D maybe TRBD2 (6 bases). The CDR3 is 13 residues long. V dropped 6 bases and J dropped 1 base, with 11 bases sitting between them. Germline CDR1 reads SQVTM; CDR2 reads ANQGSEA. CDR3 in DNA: TGCAGCGTGCGCTCGGGGGGCACAGATACGCAGTATTTT. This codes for CSVRSGGTDTQYF.

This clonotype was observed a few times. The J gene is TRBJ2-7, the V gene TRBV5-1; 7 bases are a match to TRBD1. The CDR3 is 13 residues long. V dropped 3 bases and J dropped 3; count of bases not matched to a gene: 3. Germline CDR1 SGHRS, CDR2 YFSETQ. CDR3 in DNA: TGCGCCAGCAGCTCGGGACAGAGCTACGAGCAGTACTTC. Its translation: CASSSGQSYEQYF.

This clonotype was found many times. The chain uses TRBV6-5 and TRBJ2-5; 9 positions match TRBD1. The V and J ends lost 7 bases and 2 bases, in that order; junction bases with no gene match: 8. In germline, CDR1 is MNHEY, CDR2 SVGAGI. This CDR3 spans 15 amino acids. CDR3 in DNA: TGTGCCAGCATGGGACAGGGAAATCCACAAGAGACCCAGTACTTC. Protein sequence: CASMGQGNPQETQYF.

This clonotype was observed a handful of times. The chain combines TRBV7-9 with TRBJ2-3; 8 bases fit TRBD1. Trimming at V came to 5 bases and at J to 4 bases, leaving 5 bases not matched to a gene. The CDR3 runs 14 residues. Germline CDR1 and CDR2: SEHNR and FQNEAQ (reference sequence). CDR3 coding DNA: TGTGCCAGCAGCCCTGGACAGGGCCCAGATACGCAGTATTTT. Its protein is CASSPGQGPDTQYF.

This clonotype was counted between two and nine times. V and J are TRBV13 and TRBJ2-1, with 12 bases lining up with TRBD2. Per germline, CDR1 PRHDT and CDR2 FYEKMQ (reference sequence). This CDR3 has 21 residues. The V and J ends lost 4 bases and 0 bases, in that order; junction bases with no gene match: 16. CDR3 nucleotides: TGTGCCAGCAGCTCTATCAATCTAGCGGGGGGGCCTACTAGCTCCTACAATGAGCAGTTCTTC. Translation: CASSSINLAGGPTSSYNEQFF.

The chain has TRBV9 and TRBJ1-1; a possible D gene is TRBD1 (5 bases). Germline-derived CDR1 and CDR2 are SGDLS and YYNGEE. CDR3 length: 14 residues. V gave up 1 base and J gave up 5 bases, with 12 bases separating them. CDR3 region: CASSVQGGITEAFF. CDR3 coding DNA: TGTGCCAGCAGCGTACAGGGAGGTATTACTGAAGCTTTCTTT.

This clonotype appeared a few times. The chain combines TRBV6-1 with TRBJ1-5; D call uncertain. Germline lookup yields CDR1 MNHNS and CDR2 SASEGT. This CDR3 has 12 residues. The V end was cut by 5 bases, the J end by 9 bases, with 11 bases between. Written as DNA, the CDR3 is TGTGCCAGCAGTTCGCAGCCCTGGCCCCAGCATTTT. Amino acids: CASSSQPWPQHF.

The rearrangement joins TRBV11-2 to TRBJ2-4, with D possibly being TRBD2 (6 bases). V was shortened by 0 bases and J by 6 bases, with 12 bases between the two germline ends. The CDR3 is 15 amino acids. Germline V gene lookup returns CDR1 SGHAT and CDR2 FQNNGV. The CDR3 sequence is CASSLEEGPPNIQYF. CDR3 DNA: TGTGCCAGCAGCTTAGAGGAGGGGCCCCCAAACATTCAGTACTTC.

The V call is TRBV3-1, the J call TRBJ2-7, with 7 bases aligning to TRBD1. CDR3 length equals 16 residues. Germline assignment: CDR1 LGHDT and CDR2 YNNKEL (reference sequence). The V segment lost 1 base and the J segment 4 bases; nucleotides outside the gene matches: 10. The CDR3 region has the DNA TGTGCCAGCAGCCAAGTGAACTCGGGACAGCGTTACGAGCAGTACTTC. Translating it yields CASSQVNSGQRYEQYF.

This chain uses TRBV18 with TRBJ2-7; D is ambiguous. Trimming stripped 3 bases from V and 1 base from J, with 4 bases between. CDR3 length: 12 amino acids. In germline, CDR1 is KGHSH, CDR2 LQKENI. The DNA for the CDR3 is TGTGCCAGCTCACCTTTTTCCTACGAGCAGTACTTC. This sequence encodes CASSPFSYEQYF.

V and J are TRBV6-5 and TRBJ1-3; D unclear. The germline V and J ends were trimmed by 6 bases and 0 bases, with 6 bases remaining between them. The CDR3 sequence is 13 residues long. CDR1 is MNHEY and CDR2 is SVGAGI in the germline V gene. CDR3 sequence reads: CASSPPSGNTIYF. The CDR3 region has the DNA TGTGCCAGCAGCCCCCCCTCTGGAAACACCATATATTTT.

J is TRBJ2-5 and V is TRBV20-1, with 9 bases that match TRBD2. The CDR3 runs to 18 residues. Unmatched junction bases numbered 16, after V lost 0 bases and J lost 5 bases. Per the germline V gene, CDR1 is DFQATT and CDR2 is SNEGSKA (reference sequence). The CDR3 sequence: CSARDYSGAGGGTETQYF. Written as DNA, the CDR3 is TGCAGTGCTAGAGATTACAGTGGAGCGGGGGGCGGCACGGAGACCCAGTACTTC.

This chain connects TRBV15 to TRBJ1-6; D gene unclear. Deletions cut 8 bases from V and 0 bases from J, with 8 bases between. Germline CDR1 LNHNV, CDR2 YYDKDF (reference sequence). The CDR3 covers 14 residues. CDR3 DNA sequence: TGTGCCACCTCTGGGAGCTCCTATAATTCACCCCTCCACTTT. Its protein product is CATSGSSYNSPLHF.

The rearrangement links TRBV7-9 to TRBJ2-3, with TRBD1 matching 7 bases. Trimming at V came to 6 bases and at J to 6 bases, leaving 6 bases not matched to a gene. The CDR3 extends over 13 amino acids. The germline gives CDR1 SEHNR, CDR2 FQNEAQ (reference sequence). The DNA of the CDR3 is TGTGCCAGCAGAGATGTCAGGGGGGATACGCAGTATTTT. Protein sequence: CASRDVRGDTQYF.

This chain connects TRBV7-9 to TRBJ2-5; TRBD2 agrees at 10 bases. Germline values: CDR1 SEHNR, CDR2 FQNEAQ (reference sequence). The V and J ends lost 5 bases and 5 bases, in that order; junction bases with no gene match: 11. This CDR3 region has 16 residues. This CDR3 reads CASSPTAGGPVETQYF. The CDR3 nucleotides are TGTGCCAGCAGCCCGACAGCGGGGGGGCCTGTGGAGACCCAGTACTTC.

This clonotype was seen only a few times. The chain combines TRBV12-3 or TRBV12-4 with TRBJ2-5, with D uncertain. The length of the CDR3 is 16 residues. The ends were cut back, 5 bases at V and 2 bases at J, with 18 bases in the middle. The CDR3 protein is CASSPEALTLQETQYF. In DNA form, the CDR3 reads TGTGCCAGCAGTCCAGAGGCTCTTACACTTCAAGAGACCCAGTACTTC.

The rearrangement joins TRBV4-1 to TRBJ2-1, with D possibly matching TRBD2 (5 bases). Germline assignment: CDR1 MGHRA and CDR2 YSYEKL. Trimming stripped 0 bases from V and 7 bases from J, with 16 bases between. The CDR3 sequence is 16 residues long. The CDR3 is CASSQDKRAWDNEQFF. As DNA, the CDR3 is TGCGCCAGCAGCCAAGATAAGAGGGCGTGGGATAATGAGCAGTTCTTC.

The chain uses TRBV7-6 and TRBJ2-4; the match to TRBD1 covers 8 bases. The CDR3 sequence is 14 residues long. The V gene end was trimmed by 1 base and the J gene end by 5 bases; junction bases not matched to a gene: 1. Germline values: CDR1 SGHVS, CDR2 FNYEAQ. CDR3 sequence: CASSLVQGENIQYF. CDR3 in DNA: TGTGCCAGCAGCTTAGTACAGGGGGAAAACATTCAGTACTTC.

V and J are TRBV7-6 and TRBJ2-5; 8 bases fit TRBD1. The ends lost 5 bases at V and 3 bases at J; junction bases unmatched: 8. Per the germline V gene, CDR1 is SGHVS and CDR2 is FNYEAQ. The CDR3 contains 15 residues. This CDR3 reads CASSTRTGGEETQYF. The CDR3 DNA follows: TGTGCCAGCAGCACCAGAACAGGGGGAGAAGAGACCCAGTACTTC. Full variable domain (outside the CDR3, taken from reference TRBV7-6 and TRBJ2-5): GAGVSQSPRYKVTKRGQDVALRCDPISGHVSLYWYRQALGQGPEFLTYFNYEAQQDKSGLPNDRFSAERPEGSISTLTIQRTEQRDSAMYRCASSTRTGGEETQYFGPGTRLLVL.

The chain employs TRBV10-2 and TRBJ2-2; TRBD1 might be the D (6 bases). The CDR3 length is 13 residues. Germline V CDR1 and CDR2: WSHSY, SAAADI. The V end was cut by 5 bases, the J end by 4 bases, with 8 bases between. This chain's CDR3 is CASSRGSTGELFF. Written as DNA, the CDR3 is TGCGCCAGCAGTAGGGGGAGCACCGGGGAGCTGTTTTTT.

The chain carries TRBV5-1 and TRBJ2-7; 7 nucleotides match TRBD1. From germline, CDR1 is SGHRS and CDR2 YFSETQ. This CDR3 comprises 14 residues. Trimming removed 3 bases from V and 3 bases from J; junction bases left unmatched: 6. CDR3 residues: CASSSTGWFYEQYF. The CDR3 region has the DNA TGCGCCAGCAGCTCGACAGGGTGGTTCTACGAGCAGTACTTC.

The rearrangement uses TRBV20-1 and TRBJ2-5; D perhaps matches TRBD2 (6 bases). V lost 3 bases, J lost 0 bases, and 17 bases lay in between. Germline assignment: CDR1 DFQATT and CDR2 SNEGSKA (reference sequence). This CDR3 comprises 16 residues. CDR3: CSASAGRMNYQETQYF. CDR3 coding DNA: TGCAGTGCTAGTGCGGGACGAATGAATTACCAAGAGACCCAGTACTTC.

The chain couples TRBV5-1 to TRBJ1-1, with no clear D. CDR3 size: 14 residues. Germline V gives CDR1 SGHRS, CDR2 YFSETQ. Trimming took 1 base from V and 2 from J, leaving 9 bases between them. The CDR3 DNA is TGCGCCAGCAGCTTGACCAGACCTAACACTGAAGCTTTCTTT. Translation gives CASSLTRPNTEAFF.

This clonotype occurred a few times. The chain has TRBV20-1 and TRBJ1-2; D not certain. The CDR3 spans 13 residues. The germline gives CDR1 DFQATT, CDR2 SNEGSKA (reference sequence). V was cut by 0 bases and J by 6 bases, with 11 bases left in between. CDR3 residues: CSARDPRGNGYTF. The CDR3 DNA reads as TGCAGTGCTAGAGACCCCCGGGGAAATGGCTACACCTTC.

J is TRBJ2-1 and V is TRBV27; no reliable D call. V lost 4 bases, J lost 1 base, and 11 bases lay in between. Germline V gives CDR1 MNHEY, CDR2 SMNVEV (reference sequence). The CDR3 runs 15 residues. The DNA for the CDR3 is TGTGCCAGCAGTTATAAAGGATCTTCCTACAATGAGCAGTTCTTC. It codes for CASSYKGSSYNEQFF.

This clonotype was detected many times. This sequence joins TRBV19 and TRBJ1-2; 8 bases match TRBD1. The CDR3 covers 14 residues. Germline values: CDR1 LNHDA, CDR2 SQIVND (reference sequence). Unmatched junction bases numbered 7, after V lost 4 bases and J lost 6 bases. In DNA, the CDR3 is TGTGCCAGTAGTACCACGAACAGGGGGAATGGCTACACCTTC. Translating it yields CASSTTNRGNGYTF.

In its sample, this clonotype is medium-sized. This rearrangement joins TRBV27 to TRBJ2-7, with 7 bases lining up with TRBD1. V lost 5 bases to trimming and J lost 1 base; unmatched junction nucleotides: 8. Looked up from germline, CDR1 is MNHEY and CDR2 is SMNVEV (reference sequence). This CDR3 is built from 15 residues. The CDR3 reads CASSPRQGWSYEQYF. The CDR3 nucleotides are TGTGCCAGCAGTCCCAGACAGGGATGGTCCTACGAGCAGTACTTC.